This T cell receptor beta chain is from a study of blood T cell repertoires in COVID-19. Study background: The analysed material was cDNA or gDNA that came from T cells, B-cell-depleted T cells, or PBMCs.

In the original workflow: Using reference gene primer amplification, nucleated cell counts were estimated. The table came from immunoSEQ multiplex PCR; TCRdb's copy has only in-frame clones and leaves some out. V, J and clone size derive from that table, while D and trimming were established from the DNA sequence. The repertoire has approximately 52,000 clones, 89% of them found once; the top ten carry over 4%. Per the germline V gene, CDR1 is SGHRS and CDR2 is YFSETQ. The CDR3 covers 15 residues. Losses at the gene ends were 4 bases for V and 6 bases for J; bases not matched to a gene: 8. Sequencing was done on a sample of peripheral blood. This clonotype was sampled from a man in his fifties or sixties with active COVID-19. The J gene is TRBJ2-3, the V gene TRBV5-1; 10 nucleotides align to TRBD2. CDR3 residues: CASSLGLATRDTQYF. The CDR3 DNA follows: TGCGCCAGCAGCCTGGGACTAGCGACCAGGGATACGCAGTATTTT. Variable domain in full (rest from reference TRBV5-1 and TRBJ2-3): KAGVTQTPRYLIKTRGQQVTLSCSPISGHRSVSWYQQTPGQGLQFLFEYFSETQRNKGNFPGRFSGRQFSNSRSEMNVSTLELGDSALYLCASSLGLATRDTQYFGPGTRLTVL.